This T cell receptor (beta chain) was documented in a study of long-term antiretroviral therapy in people with HIV. Only United States sites treated participants with HIV. Turning to this clone: Its antigen remains unknown.

The authors ran the immunoSEQ assay, v3.0, at survey level. Produced via immunoSEQ multiplex PCR; TCRdb's table is partial and in-frame only. The sample includes 25,000 to 35,000 clones, approximately 88% of them seen just once. The CDR3 is 13 amino acids. With 4 bases removed from V and 8 bases from J, the gap between germline ends came to 11 bases. Germline CDR1 LGHNT, CDR2 FRNRAP. Broader study findings: HIV repertoires covered narrower CDR3 length ranges than controls did. Information on adherence to ART, viral resistance or therapy changes was unavailable.

This TCR derives from a man aged 25 to 45 with HIV. The material sequenced was unsorted PBMCs, taken around 2.8 years after starting antiretroviral therapy. The chain links TRBV12-5 to TRBJ2-2; D assignment may be TRBD1 or TRBD2 (5 bases each). For the CDR3, the DNA is TGTGCTAGTGGTTACTCGAGGGGTGGGGAGCTGTTTTTT. It yields the protein CASGYSRGGELFF.